This entry describes one T cell receptor (beta chain). Its antigen is unidentified. Assay: immunoSEQ multiplex PCR; the TCRdb copy retains only in-frame clones and omits some. The sample lists approximately 31,000 clones, just under 80% seen once, with roughly 35% in the top ten. The data belong to a study of T cells in localized non-small cell lung cancer. Whole-study results and caveats: Paired adjacent lung recovered a median around 59 of the top 100 tumor clones. Uninvolved adjacent lung had higher T cell clonality than tumor and all other tissues. The tumor had only one region sequenced, so heterogeneity remains possible. A denser population of T cells in blood accompanied longer overall survival.

This TCR was recovered from a male donor aged 60 or older with stage II squamous cell lung carcinoma. The sequences come from peripheral blood, collected before any cancer treatment.

The CDR3 bases are TGTGCCAGCAGTGTTGGGGCAGGCCAAGGGGGATACGAGCAGTACTTC. This codes for CASSVGAGQGGYEQYF. V is TRBV2 and J is TRBJ2-7; tentatively, D is TRBD1 (6 bases). Germline CDR1 is SNHLY and CDR2 is FYNNEI. The length of the CDR3 is 16 residues. V was trimmed by 4 bases and J by 4 bases, leaving 20 bases between them.